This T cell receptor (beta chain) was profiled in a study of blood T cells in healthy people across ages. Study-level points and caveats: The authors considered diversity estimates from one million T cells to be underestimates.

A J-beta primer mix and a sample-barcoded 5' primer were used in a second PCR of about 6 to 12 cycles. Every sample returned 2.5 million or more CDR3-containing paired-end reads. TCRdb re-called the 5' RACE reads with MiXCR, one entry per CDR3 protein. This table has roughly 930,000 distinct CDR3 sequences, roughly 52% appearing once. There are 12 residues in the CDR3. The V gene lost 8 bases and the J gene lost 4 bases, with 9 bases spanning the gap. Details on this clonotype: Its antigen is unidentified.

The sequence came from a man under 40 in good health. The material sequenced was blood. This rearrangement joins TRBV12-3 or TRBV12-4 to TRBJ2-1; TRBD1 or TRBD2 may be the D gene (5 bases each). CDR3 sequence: CASGGLYNEQFF. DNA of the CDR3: TGTGCCAGCGGGGGATTATACAATGAGCAGTTCTTC.